Here is one T cell receptor beta chain with its context. The source of the sample is a study of CD8 T cells in Susac syndrome. The RNA, about 0.45 to 1 ug, was put through reverse transcription using random hexamers. With immunoSEQ multiplex PCR, TCR beta CDR3 was amplified across 54 Vbeta and 13 Jbeta. TCRdb ran MiXCR on the immunoSEQ multiplex PCR reads and lists one entry per CDR3 protein. The sample contains 160,000 or so distinct CDR3 sequences, less than 95% of which appear only once. The sequenced target, TCR beta, came from blood CD8+ and CD4+ T cells. Purification of the CD8+ and CD4+ T cells relied on negative isolation, and TEMRA cells underwent FACS enrichment. The CDR3 totals 13 residues. Germline-derived CDR1 and CDR2 are SQVTM and ANQGSEA. With V trimmed by 5 bases and J by 2 bases, 4 bases remained unmatched.

This sequence joins TRBV29-1 and TRBJ2-3; TRBD1 agrees at 7 bases. Sequenced material: CD4+ T cells from PBMCs. This clonotype was sampled from a human donor with multiple sclerosis. The CDR3 is CSVKQGFTDTQYF. The CDR3 DNA reads as TGCAGCGTTAAACAGGGGTTCACAGATACGCAGTATTTT.